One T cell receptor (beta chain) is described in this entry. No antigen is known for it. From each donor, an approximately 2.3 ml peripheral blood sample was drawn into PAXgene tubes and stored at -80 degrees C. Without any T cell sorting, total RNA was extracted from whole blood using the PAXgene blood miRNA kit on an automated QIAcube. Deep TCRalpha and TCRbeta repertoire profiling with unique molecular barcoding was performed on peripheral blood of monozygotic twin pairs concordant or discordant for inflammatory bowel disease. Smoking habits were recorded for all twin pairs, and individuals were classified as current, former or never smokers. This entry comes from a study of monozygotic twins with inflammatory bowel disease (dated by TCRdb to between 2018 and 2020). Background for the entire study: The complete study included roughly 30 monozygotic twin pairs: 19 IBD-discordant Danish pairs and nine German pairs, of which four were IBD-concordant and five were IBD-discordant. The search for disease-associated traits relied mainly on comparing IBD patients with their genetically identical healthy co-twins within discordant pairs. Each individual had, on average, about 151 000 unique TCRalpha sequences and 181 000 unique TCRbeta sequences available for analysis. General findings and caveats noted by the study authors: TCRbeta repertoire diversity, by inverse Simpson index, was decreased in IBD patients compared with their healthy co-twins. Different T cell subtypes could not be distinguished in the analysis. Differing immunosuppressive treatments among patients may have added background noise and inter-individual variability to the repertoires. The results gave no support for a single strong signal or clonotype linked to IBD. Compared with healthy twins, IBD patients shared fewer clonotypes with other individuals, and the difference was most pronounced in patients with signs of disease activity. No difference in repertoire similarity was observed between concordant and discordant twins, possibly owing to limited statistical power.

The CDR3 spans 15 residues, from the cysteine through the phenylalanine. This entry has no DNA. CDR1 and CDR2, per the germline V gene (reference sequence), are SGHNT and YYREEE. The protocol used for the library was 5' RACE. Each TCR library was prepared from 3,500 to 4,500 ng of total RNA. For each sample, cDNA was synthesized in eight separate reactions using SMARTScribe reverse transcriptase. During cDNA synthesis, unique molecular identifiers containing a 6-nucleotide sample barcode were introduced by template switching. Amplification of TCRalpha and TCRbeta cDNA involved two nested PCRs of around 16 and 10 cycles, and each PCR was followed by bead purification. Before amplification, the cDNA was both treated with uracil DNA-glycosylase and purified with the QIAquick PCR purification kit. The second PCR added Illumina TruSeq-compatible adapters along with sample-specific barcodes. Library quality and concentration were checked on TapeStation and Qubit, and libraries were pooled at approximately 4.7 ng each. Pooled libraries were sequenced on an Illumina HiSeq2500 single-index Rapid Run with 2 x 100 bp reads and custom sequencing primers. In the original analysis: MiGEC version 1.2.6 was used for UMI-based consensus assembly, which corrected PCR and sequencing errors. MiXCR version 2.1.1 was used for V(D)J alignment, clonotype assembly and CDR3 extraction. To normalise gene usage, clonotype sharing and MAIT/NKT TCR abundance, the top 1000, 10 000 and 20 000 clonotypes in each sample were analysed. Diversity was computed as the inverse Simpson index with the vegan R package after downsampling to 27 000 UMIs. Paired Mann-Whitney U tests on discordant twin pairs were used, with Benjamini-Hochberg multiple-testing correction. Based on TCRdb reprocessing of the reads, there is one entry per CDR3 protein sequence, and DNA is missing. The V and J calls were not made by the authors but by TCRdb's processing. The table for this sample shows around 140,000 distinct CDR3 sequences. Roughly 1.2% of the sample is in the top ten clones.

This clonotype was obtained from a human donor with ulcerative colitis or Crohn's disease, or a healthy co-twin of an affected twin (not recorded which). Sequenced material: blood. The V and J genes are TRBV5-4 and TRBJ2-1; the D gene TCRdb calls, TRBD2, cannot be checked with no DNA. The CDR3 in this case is CASSLGIAGHNEQIF.